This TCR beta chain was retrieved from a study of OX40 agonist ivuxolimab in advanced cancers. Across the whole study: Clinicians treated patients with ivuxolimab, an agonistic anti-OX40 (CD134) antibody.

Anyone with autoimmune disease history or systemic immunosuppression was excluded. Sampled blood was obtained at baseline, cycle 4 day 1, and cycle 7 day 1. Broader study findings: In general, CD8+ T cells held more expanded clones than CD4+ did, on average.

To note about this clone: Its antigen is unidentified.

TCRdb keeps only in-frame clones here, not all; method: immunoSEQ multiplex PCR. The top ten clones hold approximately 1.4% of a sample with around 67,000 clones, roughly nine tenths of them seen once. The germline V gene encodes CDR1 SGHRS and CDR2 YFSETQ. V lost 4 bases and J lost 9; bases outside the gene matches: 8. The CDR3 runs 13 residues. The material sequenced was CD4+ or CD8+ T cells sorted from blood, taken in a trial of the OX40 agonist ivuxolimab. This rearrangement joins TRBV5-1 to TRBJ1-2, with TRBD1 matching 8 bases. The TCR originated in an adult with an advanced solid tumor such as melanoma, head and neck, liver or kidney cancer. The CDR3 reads CASSMGQDRSYTF. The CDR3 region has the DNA TGCGCCAGCAGCATGGGACAGGATAGGAGCTACACCTTC.